This passage covers 26 T cell receptor beta chains from one sample sequenced in a study of Graves' ophthalmopathy and Graves' hyperthyroidism. Transcripts of RNA were the source for amplifying TCR beta CDR3 regions. HTBI primers were employed in first-round RT-PCR, then a second-round multiplex PCR followed. TCRdb reprocessed the multiplex PCR reads via MiXCR and lists one record per CDR3 protein. Of 600,000 to 950,000 distinct CDR3 sequences listed, 35% to 50% are singletons. Sequenced sample: peripheral blood. These receptors were collected from an adult man with Graves' ophthalmopathy.

With respect to this clonotype: A much larger clone sits a single nucleotide away, making a read error possible. The chain couples TRBV7-3 to TRBJ2-7; no reliable D call. The CDR3 extends over 14 amino acids. CDR1 is SGHTA and CDR2 is FQGTGA in the germline V gene. Trimming removed 2 bases at V and 3 bases at J, with 11 bases between. The CDR3 spells CASSLAPRFYEQYF. The CDR3 coding sequence is TGTGCCAGCAGCTTAGCACCCAGATTCTACGAGCAGTACTTC.

This clonotype was recorded many times. This rearrangement joins TRBV7-9 to TRBJ2-7; 9 nucleotides match TRBD1. The CDR3 totals 15 residues. Germline V gene sequence: CDR1 SEHNR, CDR2 FQNEAQ (reference sequence). The J segment lost 6 bases and the V segment lost 4 bases, leaving 10 bases of the junction unmatched. The DNA of the CDR3 is TGTGCCAGCAGCTCGCAGTGGGACAGGGAGGTCGAGCAGTACTTC. This gives the protein CASSSQWDREVEQYF. The full variable domain, with the rest looked up from reference TRBV7-9 and TRBJ2-7, is DTGVSQNPRHKITKRGQNVTFRCDPISEHNRLYWYRQTLGQGPEFLTYFQNEAQLEKSRLLSDRFSAERPKGSFSTLEIQRTEQGDSAMYLCASSSQWDREVEQYFGPGTRLTVT.

The rearrangement joins TRBV7-9 to TRBJ2-2; D is tentatively TRBD1 or TRBD2 (5 bases each). The V end was cut by 2 bases, the J end by 5 bases, with 9 bases between. Per the germline V gene, CDR1 is SEHNR and CDR2 is FQNEAQ (reference sequence). The length of the CDR3 is 14 residues. The chain's CDR3 is CASSLRGVTGELFF. In DNA form, the CDR3 reads TGTGCCAGCAGCTTACGAGGGGTTACCGGGGAGCTGTTTTTT.

This chain joins TRBV2 and TRBJ1-1, with D hard to call. CDR1 and CDR2 (germline): SNHLY, FYNNEI. The CDR3 is 15 amino acids. Trimming pared 2 bases from V and 6 bases from J, leaving 16 bases between. CDR3 region: CASSERGSPSPEAFF. The CDR3 DNA reads TGTGCCAGCAGTGAAAGAGGCAGCCCAAGCCCTGAAGCTTTCTTT.

As to this clonotype: A read error may be the cause here, since a much bigger clone is one base away. This chain uses TRBV7-9 with TRBJ1-6; weak D call: TRBD1 (6 bases). The germline CDR1 and CDR2 sequences are SEHNR and FQNEAQ (reference sequence). The CDR3 is 15 residues long. The V end lost 2 bases, the J end lost 5 bases, and 10 bases lay between the germline ends. CDR3 loop: CASSLKGGHNSPLHF. The CDR3 nucleotides read TGTGCCAGCAGCTTAAAGGGGGGGCATAATTCACCCCTCCACTTT.

In its sample, this clonotype was seen many times. V is TRBV20-1 and J is TRBJ1-1; 8 bases match TRBD1. This CDR3 region has 12 residues. CDR1 is DFQATT, CDR2 SNEGSKA, per germline (reference sequence). The junction had 4 bases not matched to a gene; V was cut back by 5 bases and J by 5 bases. CDR3 region: CSAPDRVTEAFF. The CDR3 DNA sequence: TGCAGTGCTCCGGACAGGGTGACTGAAGCTTTCTTT.

The chain employs TRBV7-9 and TRBJ2-5, with TRBD1 matching over 8 bases. The CDR3 length is 16 residues. The junction had 12 bases not matched to a gene; V was cut back by 4 bases and J by 5 bases. Germline V gene sequence: CDR1 SEHNR, CDR2 FQNEAQ (reference sequence). Here the CDR3 DNA reads TGTGCCAGCAGCTCAAATACGGGACAGGTTCGGGAGACCCAGTACTTC. This codes for CASSSNTGQVRETQYF. Using reference TRBV7-9 and TRBJ2-5 for the parts outside the CDR3, the full variable domain is DTGVSQNPRHKITKRGQNVTFRCDPISEHNRLYWYRQTLGQGPEFLTYFQNEAQLEKSRLLSDRFSAERPKGSFSTLEIQRTEQGDSAMYLCASSSNTGQVRETQYFGPGTRLLVL.

This chain links TRBV25-1 with TRBJ2-7, with a weak D call TRBD2 (6 bases). Trimming removed 4 bases at V and 1 base at J, with 17 bases between. Germline V CDR1 and CDR2: MGHDK, SYGVNS. The CDR3 length is 16 residues. The CDR3 nucleotides are TGTGCCAGCAGTGCCCGCCGTGGGGGGTGGTCCTACGAGCAGTACTTC. Translating it yields CASSARRGGWSYEQYF.

With respect to this clonotype: An end of the junction differs from the germline gene, which may be a read error. The chain combines TRBV7-9 with TRBJ2-7; possible D gene TRBD2, 7 bases. This CDR3 has 14 residues. Germline V gives CDR1 SEHNR, CDR2 FQNEAQ (reference sequence). The CDR3 DNA sequence: TGTGCCAGCGGCTTAGAGCGGAGGGGGGGCGAGCAGTACTTC. Protein sequence: CASGLERRGGEQYF.

The J gene is TRBJ1-2, the V gene TRBV6-6; 9 bases map to TRBD1. CDR3 length equals 14 residues. V was pared by 6 bases and J by 3 bases, with 5 bases of the junction left unmatched. Germline assignment: CDR1 MNHNY and CDR2 SVGAGI (reference sequence). In DNA, the CDR3 is TGTGCCAGCAGGGGACAGGGCGAATACTATGGCTACACCTTC. This translates into CASRGQGEYYGYTF.

With regard to this clonotype: One end of the junction varies from germline; a read error may be responsible. The genes are TRBV10-2 and TRBJ1-5, with TRBD1 as a possible D gene (5 bases). In germline, CDR1 is WSHSY, CDR2 SAAADI. The length of the CDR3 is 13 residues. CDR3 loop: CACSAQGRRPQHF. In DNA form, the CDR3 reads TGCGCCTGCAGTGCTCAGGGACGGAGGCCCCAGCATTTT.

This chain joins TRBV9 and TRBJ2-2; perhaps TRBD2 as D (5 bases). This CDR3 is 16 amino acids long. Germline values: CDR1 SGDLS, CDR2 YYNGEE. V was shortened by 4 bases and J by 0 bases, with 13 bases between the two germline ends. For the CDR3, the DNA is TGTGCCAGCAGCACTCTGGCACTAGCGAACACCGGGGAGCTGTTTTTT. Amino acids: CASSTLALANTGELFF.

The chain carries TRBV9 and TRBJ1-6; 8 bases fit TRBD1. This CDR3 is 17 amino acids long. With V trimmed by 4 bases and J by 10 bases, 16 bases remained unmatched. The germline gives CDR1 SGDLS, CDR2 YYNGEE. CDR3 sequence (DNA): TGTGCCAGCAGCCCGAGGGCGCAGGGGGCTGTTCGGTCACCCCTCCACTTT. Residues: CASSPRAQGAVRSPLHF. Combining the CDR3 with reference TRBV9 and TRBJ1-6 gives the whole variable domain DSGVTQTPKHLITATGQRVTLRCSPRSGDLSVYWYQQSLDQGLQFLIQYYNGEERAKGNILERFSAQQFPDLHSELNLSSLELGDSALYFCASSPRAQGAVRSPLHFGNGTRLTVT.

V is TRBV20-1 and J is TRBJ1-2, with a possible D match to TRBD1 (5 bases). Trimming pared 5 bases from V and 4 bases from J, leaving 17 bases between. The CDR3 length is 14 residues. Germline-derived CDR1 and CDR2 are DFQATT and SNEGSKA (reference sequence). The CDR3 here is CSAQAGATSYGYTF. In DNA, the CDR3 is TGCAGTGCTCAAGCTGGGGCGACTAGCTATGGCTACACCTTC.

The gene calls are TRBV15 and TRBJ1-4, with a possible D match to TRBD1 (5 bases). The CDR3 has 9 amino acids. CDR1 and CDR2 (germline): LNHNV, YYDKDF (reference sequence). In DNA form, the CDR3 reads TGTGGGGGGGATGAAAAACTGTTTTTT. Encoded protein: CGGDEKLFF.

CDR3 residues: CASRGTGVSGNQPQHF. CDR3 bases: TGTGCCAGCCGAGGGACAGGGGTTTCGGGCAATCAGCCCCAGCATTTT. The rearrangement links TRBV24-1 to TRBJ1-5, with 10 positions matching TRBD1. Unmatched junction bases numbered 11, after V lost 11 bases and J lost 2 bases. The CDR3 is 16 residues long. In germline, CDR1 is KGHDR, CDR2 SFDVKD.

This clonotype came up many times. V is TRBV6-5 and J is TRBJ2-5, with no clear D. The CDR3 has 12 residues. Per germline, CDR1 MNHEY and CDR2 SVGAGI. V was pared by 8 bases and J by 1 base, with 8 bases between. The CDR3 nucleotides read TGTGCCAGCGGGCAGAGCCAAGAGACCCAGTACTTC. This sequence encodes CASGQSQETQYF.

This clonotype showed up many times. V and J are TRBV5-1 and TRBJ2-7; 10 bases align to TRBD2. V was clipped by 3 bases and J by 2 bases; unmatched bases: 5. This CDR3 has 15 residues. Looked up from germline, CDR1 is SGHRS and CDR2 is YFSETQ. CDR3 region: CASSSLAGDAYEQYF. In DNA, the CDR3 is TGCGCCAGCAGCTCGCTAGCGGGAGATGCCTACGAGCAGTACTTC.

This clonotype appeared many times. This chain links TRBV19 with TRBJ1-6; a possible D gene is TRBD1 (5 bases). The CDR3 runs to 15 residues. CDR1 and CDR2 from the germline V gene are LNHDA and SQIVND (reference sequence). V was trimmed by 0 bases and J by 7 bases, leaving 10 bases between them. CDR3 nucleotides: TGTGCCAGTAGTATAGATGGGACGGCCAATTCACCCCTCCACTTT. Translating it yields CASSIDGTANSPLHF.

V gene TRBV20-1 combines with J gene TRBJ2-5; a possible D gene is TRBD2 (6 bases). Per germline, CDR1 DFQATT and CDR2 SNEGSKA (reference sequence). The CDR3 totals 12 residues. The V end lost 7 bases, the J end lost 5 bases, and 14 bases lay between the germline ends. The CDR3 DNA is TGCAGTGGGTGGCGGGCGGGGGAGACCCAGTACTTC. As protein: CSGWRAGETQYF.

At least ten counts were recorded for this clonotype. V gene TRBV7-8 combines with J gene TRBJ2-7, with D maybe TRBD1 (6 bases). V lost 4 bases and J lost 6, with 13 bases in between. Germline V gives CDR1 SGHVS, CDR2 FQNEAQ. The CDR3 consists of 13 residues. The CDR3 is CASSYGTSGEQYF. CDR3 bases: TGTGCCAGCAGCTACGGGACATCAGGCGAGCAGTACTTC.

Notes on this clonotype: Likely a read error: the CDR3 ends without its conserved phenylalanine or tryptophan. This rearrangement joins TRBV7-9 to TRBJ1-1, with 8 bases aligning to TRBD1. The CDR3 contains 14 residues. Germline CDR1 reads SEHNR; CDR2 reads FQNEAQ (reference sequence). V lost 1 base to trimming and J lost 6 bases; unmatched junction nucleotides: 4. The CDR3 reads CASSLGQGSAEAFS. The CDR3 nucleotides read TGTGCCAGCAGCTTAGGACAGGGGAGCGCTGAAGCTTTCTCT.

There are many counts of this clonotype. The gene calls are TRBV24-1 and TRBJ1-5; 7 nucleotides align to TRBD1. Germline CDR1 reads KGHDR; CDR2 reads SFDVKD. The junction had 5 bases not matched to a gene; V was cut back by 6 bases and J by 4 bases. This CDR3 is 14 amino acids long. The CDR3 DNA reads TGTGCCACCAGTTCTGAGGGGGCAAATCAGCCCCAGCATTTT. Residues: CATSSEGANQPQHF.

This clonotype was found many times. J is TRBJ1-5 and V is TRBV19, with 9 bases matching TRBD1. The CDR3 has 15 residues. V dropped 5 bases and J dropped 2; count of bases not matched to a gene: 4. Germline lookup yields CDR1 LNHDA and CDR2 SQIVND (reference sequence). CDR3 region: CASSPDRGGNQPQHF. DNA for the CDR3: TGTGCCAGTAGTCCGGACAGGGGTGGCAATCAGCCCCAGCATTTT.

This clonotype has a handful of counts. This chain joins TRBV20-1 and TRBJ1-5; D is uncertain. The CDR3 is 14 residues long. CDR1 DFQATT and CDR2 SNEGSKA come from the germline V gene (reference sequence). Trimming took 6 bases from V and 2 from J, leaving 14 bases between them. CDR3 region: CSATTPLGNQPQHF. CDR3 DNA sequence: TGCAGTGCCACGACTCCCCTTGGCAATCAGCCCCAGCATTTT.

A few counts support this clonotype. The V gene is TRBV5-4, the J gene TRBJ1-6; tentative D call: TRBD1 (5 bases). V lost 10 bases and J lost 8, with 16 bases in between. This CDR3 has 13 residues. Germline V CDR1 and CDR2: SGHNT, YYREEE (reference sequence). CDR3 in amino acids: CAGGVVGDSPLHF. CDR3 nucleotide sequence: TGTGCCGGAGGGGTGGTAGGGGATTCACCCCTCCACTTT.